The next 21 T cell receptor beta chains were all read from a single sample in a study of identical twins. TCRdb re-called the 5' RACE reads with MiXCR, one entry per CDR3 protein. The repertoire holds approximately 600,000 distinct CDR3 sequences, about 7.1% seen once, with approximately 1.5% in the top ten. These data were likewise used in another study, on yellow fever vaccine responses in identical twins.

Sequences were obtained from PBMCs. These receptors all stem from a woman aged 18-29 years in good health.

This clonotype came up a few times. This rearrangement joins TRBV20-1 to TRBJ2-3, with D hard to call. The CDR3 is 11 residues long. Germline CDR1 DFQATT, CDR2 SNEGSKA (reference sequence). Between the trimmed V and J ends, which lost 4 bases and 5 bases, there was a span of 7 bases. The chain's CDR3 is CSAIGGDTQYF. In DNA, the CDR3 is TGCAGTGCTATAGGCGGAGATACGCAGTATTTT.

This clonotype was picked up many times. The chain combines TRBV5-5 with TRBJ1-2, with 8 nucleotides matching TRBD1. J gave up 3 bases and V 0 bases, and 4 bases lay outside the gene matches. This CDR3 is built from 15 residues. Germline CDR1 is SGHKS and CDR2 is YYEKEE (reference sequence). This CDR3 is CASSLEDRVYYGYTF. Written as DNA, the CDR3 is TGTGCCAGCAGCTTGGAGGACAGGGTGTACTATGGCTACACCTTC.

In this sample, this clonotype turned up a few times. The chain couples TRBV18 to TRBJ2-3; D may correspond to TRBD1 or TRBD2 (5 bases each). V lost 0 bases and J lost 3, with 10 bases in between. The CDR3 sequence is 15 residues long. Germline values: CDR1 KGHSH, CDR2 LQKENI. The CDR3 DNA is TGTGCCAGCTCACCACCGGGGGTTGGGACAGATACGCAGTATTTT. Protein product: CASSPPGVGTDTQYF. The full variable domain, in which reference TRBV18 and TRBJ2-3 provide the parts outside the CDR3, is NAGVMQNPRHLVRRRGQEARLRCSPMKGHSHVYWYRQLPEEGLKFMVYLQKENIIDESGMPKERFSAEFPKEGPSILRIQQVVRGDSAAYFCASSPPGVGTDTQYFGPGTRLTVL.

This clonotype has a handful of counts. The chain has TRBV10-3 and TRBJ2-1; 11 nucleotides agree with TRBD1. The CDR3 has 16 amino acids. In germline, CDR1 is ENHRY, CDR2 SYGVKD. J was trimmed by 6 bases and V by 4 bases; bases with no gene match: 8. DNA for the CDR3: TGTGCCATCAGTGGCCCCGGACAGGGGGCGATCAATGAGCAGTTCTTC. Amino acids: CAISGPGQGAINEQFF.

In its sample, this clonotype was seen many times. V usage is TRBV20-1 and J usage is TRBJ2-7, with 8 positions matching TRBD2. Unmatched junction bases numbered 5, after V lost 3 bases and J lost 4 bases. This CDR3 has 13 amino acids. The V gene's germline CDR1 is DFQATT and CDR2 SNEGSKA (reference sequence). The CDR3 protein is CSASAGGAYEQYF. In DNA, the CDR3 is TGCAGTGCTAGCGCGGGGGGCGCATACGAGCAGTACTTC.

Of note for this clonotype: It is unclear where the CDR3 begins or ends on the DNA, so no DNA is shown, and the CDR3 is as TCRdb lists it. V usage is TRBV27 and J usage is TRBJ2-7; the table's D call TRBD2 went unverified against the DNA. The CDR3 adds up to 15 amino acids, both ends counted. Per the germline V gene, CDR1 is MNHEY and CDR2 is SMNVEV (reference sequence). CDR3: CASSSSRTSGHEQYV.

Only a few counts were recorded for this clonotype. The J gene is TRBJ1-5, the V gene TRBV7-6, with 8 bases fitting TRBD1. V lost 3 bases, J lost 3 bases, and 4 bases stayed unmatched. Germline lookup yields CDR1 SGHVS and CDR2 FNYEAQ. The length of the CDR3 is 15 residues. CDR3 DNA sequence: TGTGCCAGCAGCTTTGGACAGGGCTACAATCAGCCCCAGCATTTT. It is translated as CASSFGQGYNQPQHF.

This clonotype was observed at least ten times. The V call is TRBV20-1, the J call TRBJ2-1; 14 bases map to TRBD2. The CDR3 extends over 14 amino acids. V was pared by 3 bases and J by 10 bases, with 5 bases of the junction left unmatched. Germline-derived CDR1 and CDR2 are DFQATT and SNEGSKA (reference sequence). CDR3 amino acids: CSASLGLAGVEQFF. CDR3 sequence (DNA): TGCAGTGCTAGTTTGGGACTAGCGGGAGTAGAGCAGTTCTTC.

CDR3 region: CASSQWLAGPDTQYF. The CDR3 DNA is TGTGCCAGCAGCCAGTGGCTAGCGGGGCCAGATACGCAGTATTTT. The V and J genes are TRBV7-9 and TRBJ2-3; the match to TRBD2 covers 9 bases. CDR1 and CDR2 from the germline V gene are SEHNR and FQNEAQ (reference sequence). Trimming took 5 bases from V and 4 from J; bases not matched to a gene: 7. The CDR3 is 15 amino acids.

CDR3 nucleotide sequence: TGTGCCAGCAGCTACTTCGGACTAGCGGGGGGGAGGAATGAGCAGTTCTTC. Translation gives CASSYFGLAGGRNEQFF. The genes are TRBV11-3 and TRBJ2-1, with 15 bases that match TRBD2. The ends lost 4 bases at V and 7 bases at J; junction bases unmatched: 8. This CDR3 contains 17 residues. The germline V gene encodes CDR1 SGHNT and CDR2 YENEEA.

The chain couples TRBV5-1 to TRBJ2-3, with 9 bases fitting TRBD1. There are 17 residues in the CDR3. The ends lost 4 bases at V and 1 base at J; junction bases unmatched: 10. The germline CDR1 and CDR2 sequences are SGHRS and YFSETQ. CDR3: CASSPARTGVGTDTQYF. The CDR3 nucleotides read TGCGCCAGCAGCCCCGCCCGGACAGGGGTCGGCACAGATACGCAGTATTTT.

This clonotype was detected only a few times. The chain couples TRBV27 to TRBJ2-7, with D perhaps TRBD1 (6 bases). This CDR3 is 14 amino acids long. CDR1 is MNHEY, CDR2 SMNVEV, per germline (reference sequence). Trimming took off 3 bases at V and 1 base at J, with 10 bases between the two ends. The CDR3 sequence is CASSLRDKSYEQYF. CDR3 nucleotides: TGTGCCAGCAGTTTGAGGGACAAATCCTACGAGCAGTACTTC.

The genes are TRBV10-3 and TRBJ1-1; a weak D match, TRBD1 (6 bases). Trimming removed 0 bases from V and 4 bases from J, with 9 bases in between. The CDR3 is 14 residues long. Germline CDR1 and CDR2: ENHRY and SYGVKD. CDR3 nucleotide sequence: TGTGCCATCAGTGAGTCTCAGGGGTCCACTGAAGCTTTCTTT. This gives the protein CAISESQGSTEAFF.

This clonotype showed up many times. The rearrangement links TRBV10-2 to TRBJ2-5, with 8 bases identical to TRBD1. CDR1 WSHSY and CDR2 SAAADI come from the germline V gene. The CDR3 extends over 15 amino acids. V lost 4 bases and J lost 2; bases outside the gene matches: 6. The CDR3 sequence is CASSGDRGVQETQYF. The CDR3 nucleotides are TGCGCCAGCAGTGGCGACAGGGGAGTGCAAGAGACCCAGTACTTC.

The chain combines TRBV27 with TRBJ1-6; no definite D call. The CDR3 is made up of 15 amino acids. Germline V gene lookup returns CDR1 MNHEY and CDR2 SMNVEV (reference sequence). V was clipped by 6 bases and J by 9 bases, with 18 bases between them. CDR3 in amino acids: CASSPAGGTSSPLHF. CDR3 nucleotide sequence: TGTGCCAGCAGCCCCGCAGGAGGAACGTCTTCACCCCTCCACTTT.

This clonotype was found a few times. V gene TRBV28 combines with J gene TRBJ2-1; 7 nucleotides align to TRBD2. Germline V CDR1 and CDR2: MDHEN, SYDVKM. The CDR3 spans 14 residues. J was trimmed by 4 bases and V by 5 bases; bases with no gene match: 5. CDR3 DNA sequence: TGTGCCAGCAGTAGCGGGGAGGAGTACAATGAGCAGTTCTTC. It is translated as CASSSGEEYNEQFF.

This clonotype showed up many times. The chain recombines TRBV27 with TRBJ2-1; TRBD2 agrees at 12 bases. In germline, CDR1 is MNHEY, CDR2 SMNVEV (reference sequence). Trimming at V came to 3 bases and at J to 4 bases, leaving 10 bases not matched to a gene. The CDR3 spans 18 residues. In DNA, the CDR3 is TGTGCCAGCAGTTTCGAGACTAGCGGGAGTTTGGGTTACAATGAGCAGTTCTTC. Translating gives CASSFETSGSLGYNEQFF.

This clonotype was detected many times. The J gene is TRBJ2-5, the V gene TRBV5-1; 13 bases are a match to TRBD2. Unmatched junction bases numbered 8, after V lost 4 bases and J lost 5 bases. The CDR3 loop spans 16 amino acids. Germline lookup yields CDR1 SGHRS and CDR2 YFSETQ. The DNA of the CDR3 is TGCGCCAGCAGCAAGACTAGCGGGGGGAGGATTGAGACCCAGTACTTC. Translation: CASSKTSGGRIETQYF.

This clonotype was seen many times. The rearrangement joins TRBV15 to TRBJ2-5; no definite D call. Trimming took 0 bases from V and 4 from J, leaving 9 bases between them. The length of the CDR3 is 14 residues. In germline, CDR1 is LNHNV, CDR2 YYDKDF (reference sequence). CDR3 residues: CATSRDGGTETQYF. DNA of the CDR3: TGTGCCACCAGCAGAGATGGCGGCACAGAGACCCAGTACTTC.

This clonotype was picked up many times. This sequence joins TRBV15 and TRBJ2-1; tentatively, D is TRBD1 (5 bases). The V gene lost 5 bases and the J gene lost 2 bases, with 22 bases spanning the gap. This CDR3 region has 18 residues. Germline V gene data show CDR1 as LNHNV and CDR2 as YYDKDF (reference sequence). CDR3 sequence: CATSYVRVPRSTYNEQFF. CDR3 nucleotides: TGTGCCACCAGCTACGTCAGGGTTCCTCGGTCGACCTACAATGAGCAGTTCTTC.

This chain uses TRBV7-8 with TRBJ2-5; 10 bases are a match to TRBD2. V trimming: 5 bases; J trimming: 2 bases; junction bases outside the gene matches: 5. Germline CDR1 reads SGHVS; CDR2 reads FQNEAQ. The length of the CDR3 is 15 residues. DNA of the CDR3: TGTGCCAGCAGCCCCTCAGCGGGAGGGCAAGAGACCCAGTACTTC. Amino acids: CASSPSAGGQETQYF.